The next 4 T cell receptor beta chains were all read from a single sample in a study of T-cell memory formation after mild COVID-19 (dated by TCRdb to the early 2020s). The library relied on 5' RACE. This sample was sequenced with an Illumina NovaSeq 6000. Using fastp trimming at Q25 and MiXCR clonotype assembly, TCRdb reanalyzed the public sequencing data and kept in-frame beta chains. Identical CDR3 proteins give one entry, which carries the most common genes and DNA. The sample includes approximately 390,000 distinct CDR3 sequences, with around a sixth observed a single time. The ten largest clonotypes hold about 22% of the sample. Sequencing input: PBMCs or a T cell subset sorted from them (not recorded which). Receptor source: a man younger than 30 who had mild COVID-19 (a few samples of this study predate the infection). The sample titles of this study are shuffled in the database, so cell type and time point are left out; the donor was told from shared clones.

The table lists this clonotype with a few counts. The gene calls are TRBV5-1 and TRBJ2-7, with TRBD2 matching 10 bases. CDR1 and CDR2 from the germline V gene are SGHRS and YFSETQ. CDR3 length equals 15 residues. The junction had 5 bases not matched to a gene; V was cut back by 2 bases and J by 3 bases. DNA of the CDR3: TGCGCCAGCAGCTTTACTAGCGGGGTTCACTACGAGCAGTACTTC. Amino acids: CASSFTSGVHYEQYF.

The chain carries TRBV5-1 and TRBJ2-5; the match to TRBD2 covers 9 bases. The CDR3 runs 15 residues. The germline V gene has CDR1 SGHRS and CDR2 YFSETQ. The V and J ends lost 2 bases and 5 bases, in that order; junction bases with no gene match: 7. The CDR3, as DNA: TGCGCCAGCAGCTTCGAGCGGGGGGCCCGTGAGACCCAGTACTTC. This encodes CASSFERGARETQYF.

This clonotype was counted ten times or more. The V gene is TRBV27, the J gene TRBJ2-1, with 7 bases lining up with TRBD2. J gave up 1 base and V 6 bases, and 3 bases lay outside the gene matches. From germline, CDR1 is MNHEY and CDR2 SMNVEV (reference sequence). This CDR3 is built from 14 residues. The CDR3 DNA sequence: TGTGCCAGCAGCTTCGGGGGGTCCTACAATGAGCAGTTCTTC. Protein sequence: CASSFGGSYNEQFF.

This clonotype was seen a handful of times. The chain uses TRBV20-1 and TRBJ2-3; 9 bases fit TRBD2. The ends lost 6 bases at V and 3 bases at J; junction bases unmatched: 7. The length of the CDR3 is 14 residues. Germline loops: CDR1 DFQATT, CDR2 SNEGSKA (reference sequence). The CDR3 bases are TGCAGTGCCATCGAGCTAGCGGGGACAGATACGCAGTATTTT. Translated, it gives CSAIELAGTDTQYF.